The text below deals with one T cell receptor beta chain. As yet, its antigen is unknown. Trimming took off 3 bases at V and 4 bases at J, with 15 bases between the two ends. The CDR3 runs to 15 residues. The data are from a study of CD8 T cells in ankylosing spondylitis. Using quantitative 5'-RACE with molecular barcodes, the authors made TCR beta libraries. TCRdb processed the 5' RACE reads anew with MiXCR; each CDR3 protein has one entry. The table records roughly 220,000 distinct CDR3 sequences, roughly a tenth of them present only once. Notes on the study in general: Peripheral blood held disease-linked clones only at relatively low frequency, and these were CD8+. Disease-linked clones reportedly concentrated significantly in matched ankylosing spondylitis synovial fluid.

The gene calls are TRBV12-3 or TRBV12-4 and TRBJ1-1; D remains ambiguous. Sequencing used blood, either unsorted or a sorted T cell fraction (not recorded which). The TCR sequence derives from a male donor with ankylosing spondylitis or in good health (not recorded which). The CDR3 here is CASSLFTELGTEAFF. DNA for the CDR3: TGTGCCAGCAGTTTGTTCACGGAACTTGGCACTGAAGCTTTCTTT.